This T cell receptor beta chain was captured in a study of low-dose radiotherapy and immunotherapy resistance in tumors. Study-level information: The regimen for patients comprised intravenous nivolumab 240 mg every two weeks plus intravenous ipilimumab 1 mg/kg every six weeks. Every two weeks, cyclophosphamide 200 mg/m2 was infused one day before radiation plus immunotherapy.

This clonotype was detected many times. Time point here: before trial treatment. V lost 1 base to trimming and J lost 6 bases, with 9 bases between them. This CDR3 has 13 residues. Germline V gene sequence: CDR1 SGHTA, CDR2 FQGNSA. TRAV and TRBV primers primed cDNA for both TCRalpha and TCRbeta. The PCR that amplified TCRs ran for approximately 20 cycles, relying on a constant-region primer and a V-primer adapter. TCRdb re-analysed the reads in MiXCR, keeping a single row per CDR3 protein. The sample lists about 71,000 distinct CDR3 sequences, more than 25% occurring once. The clonotype was recovered from a female donor with ovarian cancer. The V and J genes are TRBV7-2 and TRBJ1-1, with unresolved D. The input for sequencing was PBMCs, taken before treatment. Here the CDR3 reads CASSLGWSAEAFF. The DNA for the CDR3 is TGTGCCAGCAGCTTAGGGTGGTCAGCTGAAGCTTTCTTT.